This record concerns one T cell receptor (beta chain) sequence. It lacks a known antigen. Base-call qualities are not available, and no considerably larger clone is one nucleotide away. The cohort was made up of 500 to 800 healthy bone marrow donors. At the time of sampling, every cohort member was nominally healthy, though immune exposures that went unrecorded were likely present. The donor tested CMV seronegative and was one of the 352 seronegative cohort members. A peripheral blood sample was collected from each donor, and TCR beta sequencing was performed on peripheral blood mononuclear cells. The Qiagen DNeasy Blood Extraction Kit was used to extract genomic DNA from the blood cell samples. The CDR3 starts with the cysteine, ends with the phenylalanine, and has 16 residues. Only CDR3 DNA is held: 48 bases, read in frame from base 1. Unmatched junction bases come to 8, with V trimmed by 4 bases and J by 0 bases. Reading the germline V gene gives CDR1 SNHLY and CDR2 FYNNEI.

This record comes from a study of cytomegalovirus exposure and HLA in healthy donors (dated by TCRdb to about 2017). For context, the study as a whole: An earlier analysis of approximately 600 of the donors reported about 290 Gb of sequence data and some 100 million unique TCR beta sequences from 150 million to 200 million T cells. Typing coverage differed by locus: A, B, C, DRB1 and DQB1 were typed in roughly 620-630 donors, DQA1 in approximately 520, DPA1 in some 600, and DPB1 in 450 to 480. Because of strong linkage in the cohort, 4 to 6 DR-DQ haplotypes were treated as single units for association and clustering. In an earlier analysis of a few hundred of the donors, high-throughput TCR beta sequencing was used to judge whether each TCR beta V gene segment behaved as functional or pseudogenic. In a later genetic analysis, genome-wide SNP genotypes for 398 of the 666 donors were used, and that subset was treated as a discovery cohort. Every discovery cohort repertoire had been produced on one sequencing platform. To predict cytomegalovirus infection status, the study combined high-throughput TCR immunosequencing, statistical association of individual TCRs with disease status, and machine learning. Donor age, sex, ethnicity and CMV serostatus were compiled alongside the repertoire data. In a later analysis, previously published TCR beta repertoires from several hundred donors were re-analyzed and high-resolution HLA genotyping was added so that TCR occurrence patterns could be studied. In the later analysis, no new phenotypic data were used to find candidate immune exposures; instead, reliance was placed on TCR beta sequences and their occurrence across donors. A separate validation cohort of roughly 120 different subjects was used in addition to the approximately 640-subject first cohort. Among the approximately 430 genotyped donors, under 90% belonged to the genetic ancestry cluster associated with self-reported Caucasian donors. The aim of the study was to test whether cataloging public T cell receptors could identify signatures of past pathogen exposure. Among about 360 genotyped donors of the cohort, an average of roughly 240,000 unique TCR beta nucleotide sequences were sequenced per donor, roughly 20% of them non-productive. Both class I and class II loci were covered by HLA typing, at four-digit resolution. The study profiled the T cell repertoires of 550 to 700 subjects by immunosequencing and related them to cytomegalovirus serostatus. About 320 gigabases of sequencing data and approximately 93 million unique TCR sequences were included in an early release covering around 600 HLA-typed donors.

On the study overall, not on this receptor specifically: In a later genetic analysis, a missense DCLRE1C variant was associated with V-gene and J-gene trimming of TCR beta chains, and the association was replicated in an independent cohort. Presence/absence analyses assumed roughly uniform sequencing depth across donors, an assumption that may not hold. When HLA alleles, especially DR and DQ, strongly co-occurred, attributing TCR associations to individual alleles was difficult. It was suggested by the authors that the approach could potentially be generalized to other disease states and immunological phenotypes. Because some donors lacked HLA typing at each locus, the association tests relied only on the typed subset. According to a later analysis, most CMV-associated TCR beta chains appeared to be HLA-restricted, and the HLA associations seemed to be driven largely by CMV exposure. Because counts were too low, seventeen rarely observed V segments, including chromosome 9 orphons, were left out of the earlier analysis of a few hundred of the donors. Correlated functional status among segregating V segments might be attributable to linkage disequilibrium, but an unknown experimental factor could not be ruled out. A later analysis associated 15,000 to 20,000 TCR beta sequences with specific HLA alleles at a false discovery rate of 0.05. Across donors, most TCR sequences were observed very rarely, whereas some public TCRs were present in many individuals. In a later genetic analysis, fewer N-insertions in productive TCRs were reported among donors in an Asian-associated ancestry cluster than the 666-donor mean. Some IMGT-functional V segments, including TRBV6-2 and TRBV6-3, could not be distinguished by the 87-base-pair reads and were therefore excluded. The only immune exposure information available for the cohort was CMV serostatus. A cluster of highly shared sequence variants was judged likely to represent a technical artifact of the sequencing pipeline. The classifier was reported to diagnose cytomegalovirus status with high specificity and sensitivity in both the original cohort and the validation cohort. In vitro tests confirmed that three of the cytomegalovirus-associated TCR beta chains recognize cytomegalovirus antigens. Compared with equally common non-associated chains, HLA-associated TCR beta chains in a later analysis were more clonally expanded and had lower generation probabilities. A total of fewer than 200 TCR beta chains were listed by the study as associated with cytomegalovirus. According to a later analysis, parvovirus B19, influenza, CMV and Epstein-Barr virus appeared linked to several top co-occurrence clusters. A later analysis found that TCR association rates varied across HLA loci, with DRB1 alleles showing the most associated TCRs and HLA-C alleles the fewest. This cohort had only TCR beta chains sequenced, and the lack of alpha or paired-chain data limited which features could be detected. A further reported finding was that TCR beta sequences accurately predicted the HLA-A and HLA-B alleles for most subjects in the first cohort. In an earlier analysis of some 550 of the donors, most TCR beta V segments were observed in productive rearrangements about 87% or about 30% of the time, broadly matching IMGT annotations.

The method behind the library was the immunoSEQ multiplex PCR assay. The multiplex PCR relied on a mix of 60 forward primers for TCR Vbeta segments and 13 reverse primers for TCR Jbeta segments. Amplification of the CDR3 region of rearranged TCR beta genes was performed with a multiplex PCR assay on genomic DNA. The amplified TCR beta libraries were sequenced on the Illumina HiSeq System as 87-base-pair reads. Processing in the source paper ran as follows. Across the 700 or so repertoires, a later analysis counted 75 million to 90 million unique TCR beta chains, 8.5 million to 12 million of which were shared by at least two donors. A nearest-neighbor algorithm error-corrected the raw reads and collapsed the reads into unique sequences, merging closely related sequences to remove PCR and sequencing errors. To assign V, D and J gene segments, CDR3 sequences were aligned to IMGT reference sequences. For a sequence to be retained, at least a six-nucleotide match to both a V gene segment and a J gene segment was required. A rearrangement was called productive if the CDR3 had no stop codons and remained in frame with V and J, and every other rearrangement was called non-productive. Following IMGT convention, CDR3 was defined as the stretch from the second conserved V-encoded cysteine up to the conserved J-encoded phenylalanine. The earlier analysis of a few hundred of the donors excluded any sequence lacking an unambiguous match to a single V gene segment. In an earlier analysis of approximately 560 of the donors, a V segment was called functional when productive rearrangements were above 56.7%, and segregating when the standard deviation between donors exceeded 5%. To diagnose cytomegalovirus status from the catalog of TCR beta chain sequences, a statistical classification framework was built. A later analysis assigned V and J genes by comparing TCR nucleotide sequences with IMGT/GENE-DB human TR gene sequences. Using the TCRdist pipeline, a later analysis assigned CDR3 sequences along with most-parsimonious VDJ recombination scenarios. A later analysis defined each TCR beta chain by its CDR3 amino acid sequence plus V-gene family, and excluded reads lacking a unique V-gene family. A later analysis removed several hundred highly shared, low-generation-probability nucleotide sequences to deal with suspected cross-contamination and a sequencing artifact. In a later analysis, a clonal expansion index for each public chain was calculated from normalized within-repertoire ranks of inferred template counts. In a later analysis, generation probabilities were computed with a VDJ recombination model fitted to out-of-frame rearrangements, and the resulting probabilities were checked against IGoR. In a later analysis, TCR-TCR, TCR-HLA and TCR-CMV co-occurrence was scored with hypergeometric tests, and a repertoire-size bias correction was applied to TCR pairs. To estimate false discovery rates, a later analysis permuted the HLA or CMV assignments 20 times. In a later analysis, co-occurring TCRs were grouped using DBSCAN, and TCRdist sequence similarity was added for clustering within HLA-allele-positive subsets. Co-occurrence clustering excluded repertoires with fewer than 30,000 or more than 120,000 public chains, plus five with anomalous nucleotide sharing. TCRdb re-hosts the immuneACCESS table, in-frame sequences only. Its copies lack some clones; in the studies checked, an unresolved V gene accounts for under half of them, and the cause for the rest is not known. V, J and clone size are those of that table, while D and trimming were read from the DNA. The sample profile shows more than 95,000 clones; about 74% of them were found once. The biggest ten clones account for 3.4% of the sample.

Sequences were obtained from PBMCs. The rearrangement joined TRBV2 to TRBJ2-7, with 8 bases in between that match TRBD2. The sequence derives from a man aged 25 to 40 in good health and CMV-seronegative. The CDR3 region reads CASSGESGGPSYEQYF. The DNA sequence reads TGTGCCAGCAGTGGCGAGAGCGGGGGTCCCTCCTACGAGCAGTACTTC.